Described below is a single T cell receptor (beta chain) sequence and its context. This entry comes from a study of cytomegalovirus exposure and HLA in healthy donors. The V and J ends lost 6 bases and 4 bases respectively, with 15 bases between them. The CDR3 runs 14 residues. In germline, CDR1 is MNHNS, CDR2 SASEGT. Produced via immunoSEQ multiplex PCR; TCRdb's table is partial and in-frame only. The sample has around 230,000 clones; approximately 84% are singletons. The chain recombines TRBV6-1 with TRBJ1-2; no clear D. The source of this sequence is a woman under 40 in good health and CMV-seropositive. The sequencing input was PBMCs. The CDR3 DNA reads TGTGCCAGCAGAGACCACTATGGCCTCTATGGCTACACCTTC. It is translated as CASRDHYGLYGYTF.